Shown below are 17 T cell receptor beta chains from a single sample sequenced in a study of shared clonotypes between healthy human individuals. Profiled with immunoSEQ multiplex PCR; TCRdb holds only in-frame clones, not every one. The sample holds approximately 840,000 clones, 96% seen once. Naive CD8 isolation took CD45RO-negative cells positively selected for CCR7 and excluded terminally differentiated effector memory CD45RA+ cells. The sequenced material came from naive CD8+ T cells sorted from blood. The receptor set was obtained from a man aged 25 to 40 in good health.

The chain recombines TRBV4-1 with TRBJ2-5; TRBD1 might be the D (5 bases). Between the trimmed V and J ends, which lost 5 bases and 5 bases, there was a span of 15 bases. In germline, CDR1 is MGHRA, CDR2 YSYEKL. This CDR3 region has 14 residues. In DNA, the CDR3 is TGCGCCAGCAGCACAAGGGGTCGTCTCGAGACCCAGTACTTC. Translation gives CASSTRGRLETQYF.

The chain links TRBV14 to TRBJ2-1; D may be TRBD2 (6 bases). Germline CDR1 SGHDN, CDR2 FVKESK. The CDR3 is made up of 13 amino acids. Trimming took 1 base from V and 6 from J, leaving 7 bases between them. For the CDR3, the DNA is TGTGCCAGCAGCCAAGTCGGGGGCAATGAGCAGTTCTTC. It is translated as CASSQVGGNEQFF.

The gene calls are TRBV10-3 and TRBJ2-1; no clear D. Trimming cost V 6 bases and J 4 bases, with 7 bases left between them. CDR3 length: 12 amino acids. Germline V gene data show CDR1 as ENHRY and CDR2 as SYGVKD. Here the CDR3 DNA reads TGTGCCATCAGGGACCTGTACAATGAGCAGTTCTTC. As protein: CAIRDLYNEQFF.

The chain couples TRBV5-1 to TRBJ2-7, with 9 nucleotides matching TRBD1. The length of the CDR3 is 13 residues. Germline CDR1 and CDR2: SGHRS and YFSETQ. V shed 3 bases, J shed 6 bases, and the junction held 4 bases outside the gene matches. The CDR3 loop is CASSSGTGTEQYF. For the CDR3, the DNA is TGCGCCAGCAGCTCCGGGACAGGGACCGAGCAGTACTTC. The full variable domain, rest sourced from reference TRBV5-1 and TRBJ2-7, is KAGVTQTPRYLIKTRGQQVTLSCSPISGHRSVSWYQQTPGQGLQFLFEYFSETQRNKGNFPGRFSGRQFSNSRSEMNVSTLELGDSALYLCASSSGTGTEQYFGPGTRLTVT.

V usage is TRBV6-5 and J usage is TRBJ2-1; D is possibly TRBD2 (6 bases). CDR3 size: 16 residues. The V gene's germline CDR1 is MNHEY and CDR2 SVGAGI. V gave up 0 bases and J gave up 4 bases, with 13 bases separating them. CDR3 amino acids: CASSYSEGFGYNEQFF. The CDR3 DNA reads as TGTGCCAGCAGTTACTCGGAGGGATTTGGGTACAATGAGCAGTTCTTC.

This chain connects TRBV29-1 to TRBJ2-7; D unresolved. In germline, CDR1 is SQVTM, CDR2 ANQGSEA. The germline V and J ends were trimmed by 5 bases and 2 bases, with 16 bases remaining between them. CDR3 length: 14 residues. The CDR3 region has the DNA TGCAGCGTTACTGCTACAGACGGCGCCTACGAGCAGTACTTC. It encodes CSVTATDGAYEQYF.

This sequence joins TRBV7-9 and TRBJ2-3; D ambiguous. Germline assignment: CDR1 SEHNR and CDR2 FQNEAQ (reference sequence). V was cut by 0 bases and J by 4 bases, with 14 bases left in between. There are 16 residues in the CDR3. The CDR3 spells CASSLAGLLLADTQYF. The CDR3 nucleotides are TGTGCCAGCAGCTTAGCCGGTCTCCTACTGGCAGATACGCAGTATTTT.

This clone was found once. V gene TRBV4-1 combines with J gene TRBJ2-7; TRBD2 agrees at 8 bases. Germline values: CDR1 MGHRA, CDR2 YSYEKL. The CDR3 has 15 residues. The trim removed 3 bases at V and 5 bases at J, leaving 9 bases unmatched. DNA of the CDR3: TGCGCCAGCAGCCAGGAATTAGCGGGACGGGACGAGCAGTACTTC. Its protein product is CASSQELAGRDEQYF.

The chain recombines TRBV7-8 with TRBJ2-7, with 10 positions matching TRBD2. V lost 5 bases to trimming and J lost 6 bases; unmatched junction nucleotides: 16. Germline-derived CDR1 and CDR2 are SGHVS and FQNEAQ. The CDR3 consists of 17 residues. CDR3 sequence: CASSPFSRSSGRREQYF. As DNA, the CDR3 is TGTGCCAGCAGCCCCTTCAGTAGGAGTAGCGGGAGGCGCGAGCAGTACTTC. Using reference TRBV7-8 and TRBJ2-7 for the parts outside the CDR3, the full variable domain is GAGVSQSPRYKVAKRGQDVALRCDPISGHVSLFWYQQALGQGPEFLTYFQNEAQLDKSGLPSDRFFAERPEGSVSTLKIQRTQQEDSAVYLCASSPFSRSSGRREQYFGPGTRLTVT.

J is TRBJ2-3 and V is TRBV5-1; TRBD2 matches at 11 bases. V lost 5 bases and J lost 6; bases outside the gene matches: 8. Germline loops: CDR1 SGHRS, CDR2 YFSETQ. The CDR3 totals 15 residues. The CDR3 DNA follows: TGCGCCAGCAGGAACTTACTAGCGGGAGACGATACGCAGTATTTT. It codes for CASRNLLAGDDTQYF.

J is TRBJ2-1 and V is TRBV6-6, with 9 bases fitting TRBD2. Germline CDR1 and CDR2: MNHNY and SVGAGI (reference sequence). J gave up 8 bases and V 0 bases, and 5 bases lay outside the gene matches. CDR3 length equals 15 residues. The CDR3 reads CASSYSVAGEDEQFF. The CDR3 nucleotides are TGTGCCAGCAGTTACTCGGTAGCGGGAGAGGATGAGCAGTTCTTC.

On this clone: This sample also contains other DNA sequences that code for the same CDR3. V usage is TRBV6-5 and J usage is TRBJ2-7, with 8 nucleotides matching TRBD2. Losses at the gene ends were 3 bases for V and 3 bases for J; bases not matched to a gene: 7. Germline lookup yields CDR1 MNHEY and CDR2 SVGAGI. This CDR3 spans 15 amino acids. The CDR3 loop reads CASSYGLAGGYEQYF. DNA for the CDR3: TGTGCCAGCAGTTATGGACTAGCCGGAGGCTACGAGCAGTACTTC.

The V and J genes are TRBV7-9 and TRBJ1-1; 9 positions agree with TRBD1. The trim removed 4 bases at V and 6 bases at J, leaving 3 bases unmatched. Looked up from germline, CDR1 is SEHNR and CDR2 is FQNEAQ (reference sequence). This CDR3 region has 13 residues. CDR3 coding DNA: TGTGCCAGCAGCTCAGGGACAGGGCCTGAAGCTTTCTTT. The encoded protein is CASSSGTGPEAFF.

The chain recombines TRBV10-3 with TRBJ2-3; D is uncertain. CDR1 and CDR2 (germline): ENHRY, SYGVKD. The CDR3 is 15 residues long. V was clipped by 0 bases and J by 2 bases, with 9 bases between them. The CDR3 coding sequence is TGTGCCATCAGTGAGTCGGTTTCCTACACAGATACGCAGTATTTT. It is translated as CAISESVSYTDTQYF.

The chain recombines TRBV5-1 with TRBJ2-3, with D unresolved. The CDR3 is 13 amino acids. Between the trimmed V and J ends, which lost 4 bases and 2 bases, there was a span of 8 bases. Germline V CDR1 and CDR2: SGHRS, YFSETQ. Written as DNA, the CDR3 is TGCGCCAGCAGCCTGCACCCCACAGATACGCAGTATTTT. Protein: CASSLHPTDTQYF.

V and J are TRBV5-6 and TRBJ2-3; 7 nucleotides align to TRBD1. There are 14 residues in the CDR3. With V trimmed by 1 base and J by 3 bases, 2 bases remained unmatched. Germline V gene sequence: CDR1 SGHDT, CDR2 YYEEEE. Here the CDR3 DNA reads TGTGCCAGCAGCTTGATCAGGGGGACAGATACGCAGTATTTT. Translated: CASSLIRGTDTQYF.

The rearrangement uses TRBV25-1 and TRBJ2-2; D gene uncertain. V lost 2 bases, J lost 4 bases, and 8 bases lay in between. Germline V CDR1 and CDR2: MGHDK, SYGVNS. This CDR3 is built from 14 residues. The CDR3 region is CASSEVVGTGELFF. The DNA for the CDR3 is TGTGCCAGCAGTGAAGTTGTGGGCACCGGGGAGCTGTTTTTT.